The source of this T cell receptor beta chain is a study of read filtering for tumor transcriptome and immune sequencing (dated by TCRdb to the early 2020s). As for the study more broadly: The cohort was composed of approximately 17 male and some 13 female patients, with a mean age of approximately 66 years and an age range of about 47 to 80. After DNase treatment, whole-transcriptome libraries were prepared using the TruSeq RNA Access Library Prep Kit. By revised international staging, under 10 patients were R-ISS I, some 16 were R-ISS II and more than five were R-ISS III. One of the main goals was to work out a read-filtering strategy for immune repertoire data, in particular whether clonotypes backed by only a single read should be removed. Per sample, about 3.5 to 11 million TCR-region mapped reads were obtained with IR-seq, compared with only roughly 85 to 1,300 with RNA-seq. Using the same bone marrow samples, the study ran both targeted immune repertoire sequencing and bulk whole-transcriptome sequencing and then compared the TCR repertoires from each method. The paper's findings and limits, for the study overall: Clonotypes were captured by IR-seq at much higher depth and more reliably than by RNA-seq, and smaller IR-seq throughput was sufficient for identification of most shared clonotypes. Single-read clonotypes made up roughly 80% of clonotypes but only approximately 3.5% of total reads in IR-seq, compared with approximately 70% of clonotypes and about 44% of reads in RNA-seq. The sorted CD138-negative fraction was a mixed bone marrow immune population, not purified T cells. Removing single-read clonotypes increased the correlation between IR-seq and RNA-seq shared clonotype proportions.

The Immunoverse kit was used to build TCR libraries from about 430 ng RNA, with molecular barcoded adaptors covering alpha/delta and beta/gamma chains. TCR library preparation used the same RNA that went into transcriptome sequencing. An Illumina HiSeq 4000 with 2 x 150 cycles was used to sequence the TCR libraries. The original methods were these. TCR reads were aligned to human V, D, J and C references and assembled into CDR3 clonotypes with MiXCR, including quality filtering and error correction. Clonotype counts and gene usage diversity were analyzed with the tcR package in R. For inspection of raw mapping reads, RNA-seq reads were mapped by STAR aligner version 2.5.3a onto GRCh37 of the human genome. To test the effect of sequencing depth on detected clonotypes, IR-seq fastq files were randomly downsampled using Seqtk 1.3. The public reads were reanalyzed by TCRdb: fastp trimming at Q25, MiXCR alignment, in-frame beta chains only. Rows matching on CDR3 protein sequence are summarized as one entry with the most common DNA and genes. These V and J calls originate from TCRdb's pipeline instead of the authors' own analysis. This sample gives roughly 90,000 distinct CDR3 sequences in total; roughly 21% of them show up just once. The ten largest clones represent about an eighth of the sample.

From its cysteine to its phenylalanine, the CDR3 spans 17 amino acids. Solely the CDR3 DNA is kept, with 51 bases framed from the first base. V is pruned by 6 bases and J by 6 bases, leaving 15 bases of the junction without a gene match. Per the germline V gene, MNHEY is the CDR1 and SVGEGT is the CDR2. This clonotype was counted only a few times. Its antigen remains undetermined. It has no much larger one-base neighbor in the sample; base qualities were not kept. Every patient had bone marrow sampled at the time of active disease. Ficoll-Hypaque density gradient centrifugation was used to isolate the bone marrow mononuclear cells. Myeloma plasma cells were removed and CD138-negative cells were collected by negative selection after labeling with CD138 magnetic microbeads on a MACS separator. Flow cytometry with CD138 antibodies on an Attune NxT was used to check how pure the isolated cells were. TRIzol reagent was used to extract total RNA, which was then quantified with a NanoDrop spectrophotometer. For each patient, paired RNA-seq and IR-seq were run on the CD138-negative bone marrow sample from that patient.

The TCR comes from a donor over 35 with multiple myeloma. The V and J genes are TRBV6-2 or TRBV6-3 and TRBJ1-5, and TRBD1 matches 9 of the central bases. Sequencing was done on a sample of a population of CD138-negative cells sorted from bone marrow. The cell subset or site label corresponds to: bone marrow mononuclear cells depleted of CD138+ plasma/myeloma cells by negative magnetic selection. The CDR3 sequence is CASSGVGGTGFAQPQHF. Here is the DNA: TGTGCCAGCAGCGGGGTTGGTGGGACAGGGTTCGCTCAGCCCCAGCATTTT.